This T cell receptor beta chain was identified in a study of T cells in Graves' hyperthyroidism and ophthalmopathy. Amplification targeted TCR beta CDR3 regions from RNA transcripts. First-round RT-PCR of the TCR CDR3 relied on the HTBI primer set. Each CDR3 protein is one row after TCRdb ran MiXCR on the multiplex PCR reads. The table lists roughly 500,000 distinct CDR3 sequences, roughly 22% of them singletons, with less than 65% in the top ten. The germline V gene has CDR1 DFQATT and CDR2 SNEGSKA (reference sequence). CDR3 size: 15 residues. The V segment lost 0 bases and the J segment 8 bases; nucleotides outside the gene matches: 9. This clonotype was picked up a small number of times.

The sequenced sample consisted of blood. The clonotype was recovered from a woman in her 70s with Graves' ophthalmopathy. The genes are TRBV20-1 and TRBJ2-1, with 8 nucleotides matching TRBD1. CDR3 bases: TGCAGTGCTAGAGATAGCAGGGGGCGCTTGGATGAGCAGTTCTTC. It codes for CSARDSRGRLDEQFF.